This T cell receptor (beta chain) derives from a study of beta chain features in type 1 diabetes. V gave up 1 base and J gave up 4 bases, with 6 bases separating them. CDR1 is SGHTA and CDR2 is FQGNSA in the germline V gene. The CDR3 consists of 13 residues. Since all of the isolated RNA was reverse transcribed, expressed TCRB transcripts were what got sequenced. The table came from immunoSEQ multiplex PCR; TCRdb's copy has only in-frame clones and leaves some out. This sample has about 620,000 clones, with 15% to 18% found just once. Sequenced material: naive CD4+ T cells from blood. This receptor was taken from a man aged 18 to 29 in good health. The chain recombines TRBV7-2 with TRBJ2-3; D is uncertain. The CDR3 DNA sequence: TGTGCCAGCAGCTTAGACCGCCCAGATACGCAGTATTTT. It yields the protein CASSLDRPDTQYF.